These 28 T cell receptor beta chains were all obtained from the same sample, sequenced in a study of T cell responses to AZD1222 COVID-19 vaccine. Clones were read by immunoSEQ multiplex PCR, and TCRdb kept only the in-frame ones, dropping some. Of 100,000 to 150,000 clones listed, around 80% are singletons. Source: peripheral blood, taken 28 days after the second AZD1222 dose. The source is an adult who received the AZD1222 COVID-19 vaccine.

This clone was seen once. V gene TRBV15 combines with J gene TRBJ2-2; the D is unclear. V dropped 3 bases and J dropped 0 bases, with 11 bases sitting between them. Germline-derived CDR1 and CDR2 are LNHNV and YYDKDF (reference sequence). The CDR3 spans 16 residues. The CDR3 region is CATSREQIPNTGELFF. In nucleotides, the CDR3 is TGTGCCACCAGCAGGGAACAGATCCCGAACACCGGGGAGCTGTTTTTT. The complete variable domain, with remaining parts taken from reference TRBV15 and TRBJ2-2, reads DAMVIQNPRYQVTQFGKPVTLSCSQTLNHNVMYWYQQKSSQAPKLLFHYYDKDFNNEADTPDNFQSRRPNTSFCFLDIRSPGLGDTAMYLCATSREQIPNTGELFFGEGSRLTVL.

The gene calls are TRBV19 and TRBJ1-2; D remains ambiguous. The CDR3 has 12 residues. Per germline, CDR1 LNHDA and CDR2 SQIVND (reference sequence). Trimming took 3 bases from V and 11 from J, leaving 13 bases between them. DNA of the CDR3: TGTGCCAGTAGTATCTCCGGGTTAGAATACACCTTC. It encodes CASSISGLEYTF.

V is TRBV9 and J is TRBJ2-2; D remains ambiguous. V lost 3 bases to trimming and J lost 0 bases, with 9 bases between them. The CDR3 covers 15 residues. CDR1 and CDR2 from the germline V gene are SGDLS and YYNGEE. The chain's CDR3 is CASSGDRANTGELFF. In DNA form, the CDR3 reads TGTGCCAGCAGCGGGGATAGGGCGAACACCGGGGAGCTGTTTTTT.

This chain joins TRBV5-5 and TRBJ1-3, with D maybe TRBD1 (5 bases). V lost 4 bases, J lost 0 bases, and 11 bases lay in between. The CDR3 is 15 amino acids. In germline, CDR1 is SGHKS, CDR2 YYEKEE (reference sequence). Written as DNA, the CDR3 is TGTGCCAGCAGCGGAGGGGCAGGCTCTGGAAACACCATATATTTT. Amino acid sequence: CASSGGAGSGNTIYF.

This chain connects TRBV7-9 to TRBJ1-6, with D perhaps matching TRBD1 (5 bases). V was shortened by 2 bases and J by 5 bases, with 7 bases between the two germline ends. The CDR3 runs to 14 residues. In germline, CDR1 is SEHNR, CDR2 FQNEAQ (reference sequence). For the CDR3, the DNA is TGTGCCAGCAGCTTACAACAGGATAATTCACCCCTCCACTTT. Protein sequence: CASSLQQDNSPLHF.

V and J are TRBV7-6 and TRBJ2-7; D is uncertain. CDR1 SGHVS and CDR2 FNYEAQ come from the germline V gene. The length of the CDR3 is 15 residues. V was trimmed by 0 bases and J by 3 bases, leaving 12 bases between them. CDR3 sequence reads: CASSLASGGNYEQYF. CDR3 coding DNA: TGTGCCAGCAGCTTAGCGTCGGGCGGAAACTACGAGCAGTACTTC. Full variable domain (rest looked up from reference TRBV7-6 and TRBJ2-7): GAGVSQSPRYKVTKRGQDVALRCDPISGHVSLYWYRQALGQGPEFLTYFNYEAQQDKSGLPNDRFSAERPEGSISTLTIQRTEQRDSAMYRCASSLASGGNYEQYFGPGTRLTVT.

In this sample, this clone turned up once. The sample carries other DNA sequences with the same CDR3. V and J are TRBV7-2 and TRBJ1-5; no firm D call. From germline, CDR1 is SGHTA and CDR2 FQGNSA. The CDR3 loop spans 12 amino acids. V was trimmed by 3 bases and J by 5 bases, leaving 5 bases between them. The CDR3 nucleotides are TGTGCCAGCAGCTTGGCCCATCAGCCCCAGCATTTT. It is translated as CASSLAHQPQHF.

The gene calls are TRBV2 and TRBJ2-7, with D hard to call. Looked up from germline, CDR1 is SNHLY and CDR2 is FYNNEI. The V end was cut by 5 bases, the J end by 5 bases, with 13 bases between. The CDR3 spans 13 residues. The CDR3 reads CASSLNSDNEQYF. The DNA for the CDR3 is TGTGCCAGCAGTCTCAATTCGGATAACGAGCAGTACTTC.

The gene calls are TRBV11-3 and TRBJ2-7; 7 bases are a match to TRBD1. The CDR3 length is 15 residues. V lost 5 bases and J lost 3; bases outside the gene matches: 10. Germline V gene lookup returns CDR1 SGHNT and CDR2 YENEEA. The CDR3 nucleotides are TGTGCCAGCAGCCTCCTAGGGACAGTTAACTACGAGCAGTACTTC. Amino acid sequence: CASSLLGTVNYEQYF.

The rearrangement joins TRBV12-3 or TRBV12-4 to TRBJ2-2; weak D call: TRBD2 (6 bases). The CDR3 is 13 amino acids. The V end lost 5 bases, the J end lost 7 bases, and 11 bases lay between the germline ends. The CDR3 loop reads CASSRGTFGELFF. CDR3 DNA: TGTGCCAGCAGTCGGGGGACGTTCGGGGAGCTGTTTTTT.

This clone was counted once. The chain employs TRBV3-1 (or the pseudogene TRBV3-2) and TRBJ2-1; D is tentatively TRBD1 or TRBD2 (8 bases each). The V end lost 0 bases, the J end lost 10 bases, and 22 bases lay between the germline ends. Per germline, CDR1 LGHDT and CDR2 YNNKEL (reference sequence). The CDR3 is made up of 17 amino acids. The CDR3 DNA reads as TGTGCCAGCAGCCAAGATAAAGACAGGGGTAAGCGGGGGGAGCAGTTCTTC. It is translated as CASSQDKDRGKRGEQFF.

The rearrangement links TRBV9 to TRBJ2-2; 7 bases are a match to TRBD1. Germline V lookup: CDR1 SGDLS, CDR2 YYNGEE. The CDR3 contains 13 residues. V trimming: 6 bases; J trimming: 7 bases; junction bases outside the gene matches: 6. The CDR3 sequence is CASTTGLDGELFF. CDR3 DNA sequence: TGTGCCAGCACGACAGGGCTGGACGGGGAGCTGTTTTTT.

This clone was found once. The CDR3 loop is CASSRRTRENIQYF. In DNA, the CDR3 is TGTGCCAGCAGTCGAAGGACAAGGGAAAACATTCAGTACTTC. The chain has TRBV13 and TRBJ2-4; maybe TRBD1 (5 bases). CDR1 is PRHDT, CDR2 FYEKMQ, per germline (reference sequence). CDR3 size: 14 residues. The V and J ends lost 6 bases and 5 bases respectively, with 14 bases between them.

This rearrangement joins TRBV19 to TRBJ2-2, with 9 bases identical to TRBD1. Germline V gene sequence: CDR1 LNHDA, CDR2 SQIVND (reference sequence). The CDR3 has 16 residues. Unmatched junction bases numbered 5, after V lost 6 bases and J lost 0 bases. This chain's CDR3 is CASSNRGQTNTGELFF. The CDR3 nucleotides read TGTGCCAGTAGCAACAGGGGGCAAACGAACACCGGGGAGCTGTTTTTT.

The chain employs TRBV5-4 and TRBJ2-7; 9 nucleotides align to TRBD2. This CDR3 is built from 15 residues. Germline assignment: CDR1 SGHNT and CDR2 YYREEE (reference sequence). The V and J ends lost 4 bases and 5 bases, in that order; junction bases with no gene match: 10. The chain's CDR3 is CASSGDGTSWDEQYF. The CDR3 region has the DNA TGTGCCAGCAGCGGAGACGGGACTAGCTGGGACGAGCAGTACTTC.

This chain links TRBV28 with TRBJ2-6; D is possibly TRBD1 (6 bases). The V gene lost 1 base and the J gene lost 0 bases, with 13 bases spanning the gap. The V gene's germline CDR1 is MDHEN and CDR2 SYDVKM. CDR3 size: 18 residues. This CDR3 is CASSLFGTRGSGANVLTF. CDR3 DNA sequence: TGTGCCAGCAGTTTATTTGGGACAAGGGGCTCTGGGGCCAACGTCCTGACTTTC.

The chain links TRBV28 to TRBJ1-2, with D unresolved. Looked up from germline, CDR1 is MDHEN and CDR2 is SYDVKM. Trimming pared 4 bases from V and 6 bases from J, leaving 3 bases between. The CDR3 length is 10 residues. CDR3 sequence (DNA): TGTGCCAGCAGTTCAAATGGCTACACCTTC. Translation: CASSSNGYTF.

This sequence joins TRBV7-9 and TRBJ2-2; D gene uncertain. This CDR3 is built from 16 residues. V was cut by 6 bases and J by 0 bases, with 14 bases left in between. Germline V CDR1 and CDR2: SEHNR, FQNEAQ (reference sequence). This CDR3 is CASRSSLTANTGELFF. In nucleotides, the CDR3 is TGTGCCAGCAGGTCTTCACTAACCGCGAACACCGGGGAGCTGTTTTTT.

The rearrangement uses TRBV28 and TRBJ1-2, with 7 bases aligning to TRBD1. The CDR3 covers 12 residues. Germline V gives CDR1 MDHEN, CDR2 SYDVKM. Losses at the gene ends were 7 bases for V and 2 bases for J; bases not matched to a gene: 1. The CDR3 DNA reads TGTGCCAGCAAGGGACAGAACTATGGCTACACCTTC. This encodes CASKGQNYGYTF.

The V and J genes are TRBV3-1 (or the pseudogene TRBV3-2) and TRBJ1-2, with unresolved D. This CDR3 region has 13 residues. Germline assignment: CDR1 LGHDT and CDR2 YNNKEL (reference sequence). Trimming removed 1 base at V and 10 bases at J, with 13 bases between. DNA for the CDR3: TGTGCCAGCAGCCAAGGGGCAGTTGGGTACTACACCTTC. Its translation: CASSQGAVGYYTF.

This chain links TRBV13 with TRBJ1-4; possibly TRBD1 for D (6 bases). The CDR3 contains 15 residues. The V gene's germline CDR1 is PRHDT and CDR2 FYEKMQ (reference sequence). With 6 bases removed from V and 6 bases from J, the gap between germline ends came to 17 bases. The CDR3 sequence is CASSSAGHGDEKLFF. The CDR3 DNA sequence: TGTGCCAGCAGTTCGGCGGGACACGGTGATGAAAAACTGTTTTTT.

CDR3 bases: TGTGCCAGCAGTGACTGGACGGTTAGCAATCAGCCCCAGCATTTT. It specifies CASSDWTVSNQPQHF. This chain joins TRBV6-4 and TRBJ1-5; no firm D call. The germline gives CDR1 MRHNA, CDR2 SNTAGT. The V end lost 1 base, the J end lost 0 bases, and 7 bases lay between the germline ends. The CDR3 length is 15 residues.

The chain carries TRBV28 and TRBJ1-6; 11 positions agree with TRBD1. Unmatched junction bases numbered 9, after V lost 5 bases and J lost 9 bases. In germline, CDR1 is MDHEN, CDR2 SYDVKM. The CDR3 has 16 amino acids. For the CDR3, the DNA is TGTGCCAGCAGTCAATCCACGGGACAGGGGGTTTCACCCCTCCACTTT. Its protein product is CASSQSTGQGVSPLHF.

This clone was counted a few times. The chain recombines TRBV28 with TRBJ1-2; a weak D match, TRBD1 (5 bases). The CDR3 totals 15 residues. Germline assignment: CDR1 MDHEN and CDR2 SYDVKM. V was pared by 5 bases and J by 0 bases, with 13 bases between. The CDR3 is CASSGGRSANYGYTF. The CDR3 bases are TGTGCCAGCAGTGGGGGTCGGTCGGCTAACTATGGCTACACCTTC.

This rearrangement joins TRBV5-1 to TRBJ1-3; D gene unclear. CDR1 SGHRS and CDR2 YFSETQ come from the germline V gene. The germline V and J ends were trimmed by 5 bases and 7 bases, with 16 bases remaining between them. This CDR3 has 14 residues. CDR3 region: CASSPGSLGNTIYF. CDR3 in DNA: TGCGCCAGCAGTCCCGGCAGTCTTGGGAACACCATATATTTT.

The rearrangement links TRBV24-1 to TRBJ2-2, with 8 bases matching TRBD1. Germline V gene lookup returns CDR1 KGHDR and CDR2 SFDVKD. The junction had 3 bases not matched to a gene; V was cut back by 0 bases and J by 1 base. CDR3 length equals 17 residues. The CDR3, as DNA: TGTGCCACCAGTGATTTGGACAGGGGATGGAACACCGGGGAGCTGTTTTTT. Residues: CATSDLDRGWNTGELFF.

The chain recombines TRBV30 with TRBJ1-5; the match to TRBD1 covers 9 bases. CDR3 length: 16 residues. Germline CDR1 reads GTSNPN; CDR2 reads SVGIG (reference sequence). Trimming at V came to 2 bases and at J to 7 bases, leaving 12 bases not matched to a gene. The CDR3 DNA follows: TGTGCCTGGAGTCCCCCCGGGACAGGGTGGGGGCAGCCCCAGCATTTT. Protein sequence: CAWSPPGTGWGQPQHF.

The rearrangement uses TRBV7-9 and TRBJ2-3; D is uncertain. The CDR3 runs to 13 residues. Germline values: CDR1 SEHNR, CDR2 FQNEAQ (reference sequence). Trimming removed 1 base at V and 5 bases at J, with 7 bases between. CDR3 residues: CASSLGTLDTQYF. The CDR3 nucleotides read TGTGCCAGCAGCTTAGGAACCCTAGATACGCAGTATTTT. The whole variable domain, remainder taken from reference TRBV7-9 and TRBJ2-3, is DTGVSQNPRHKITKRGQNVTFRCDPISEHNRLYWYRQTLGQGPEFLTYFQNEAQLEKSRLLSDRFSAERPKGSFSTLEIQRTEQGDSAMYLCASSLGTLDTQYFGPGTRLTVL.